This T cell receptor beta chain was obtained from a study of shared clonotypes between healthy human individuals. Turning to the study itself: In total, the donors were two women and a few men aged 18 to 49.

Naive CD8 cells lacked CD45RO and underwent positive selection for CCR7, leaving out terminally differentiated effector memory CD45RA+ cells. The table lists this clone with a count of one. Its target is unknown. Splitting of each subset's genomic DNA was done evenly across several immunoSEQ plates. Some clones are missing from TCRdb's copy, which holds only in-frame ones; the method was immunoSEQ multiplex PCR. The repertoire holds about 2.1 million clones, with about 93% as singletons. General study points: Across subsets, estimated richness was generally greater for naive than for memory populations.

Sample: naive CD8+ T cells from PBMCs. The sequence derives from a man aged 18 to 29 in good health. Some clones in this sample may be carry-over from other donors' samples.

The DNA for the CDR3 is TGTGCCAGCAGTTTCACACGCGGGACGGCCTATTGGGGGGAGCTGTTTTTT. It yields the protein CASSFTRGTAYWGELFF. The chain recombines TRBV27 with TRBJ2-2, with D tentatively TRBD2 (6 bases). Germline V gives CDR1 MNHEY, CDR2 SMNVEV (reference sequence). The germline V and J ends were trimmed by 3 bases and 8 bases, with 22 bases remaining between them. There are 17 residues in the CDR3.